The present T cell receptor beta chain was sequenced within a study of T cell responses to AZD1222 COVID-19 vaccine. Across the whole study: Pooling of second doses given at about 4 or about 12 weeks was done. Study-level findings and limits: Two AZD1222 administrations were followed by greater Spike-specific TCR breadth and depth. White British ancestry dominated among donors, who included more females, and clonal diversity was possibly underestimated. Every sample of the repertoires postdated the peak T cell response.

TCRdb keeps only in-frame clones here, not all; method: immunoSEQ multiplex PCR. The sample lists 100,000 to 150,000 clones; over 70% were seen once. Germline lookup yields CDR1 MDHEN and CDR2 SYDVKM. Between the trimmed V and J ends, which lost 7 bases and 2 bases, there was a span of 15 bases. There are 15 residues in the CDR3. Remarks on this clone: Its antigen is unknown.

Sequencing used peripheral blood, obtained on day 0 of AZD1222 vaccination. V and J are TRBV28 and TRBJ1-5; D uncertain. This clonotype was sampled from an adult in good health. The CDR3 nucleotides are TGTGCCAGCACTGATGGGGAGGGCCGCAATCAGCCCCAGCATTTT. This encodes CASTDGEGRNQPQHF.